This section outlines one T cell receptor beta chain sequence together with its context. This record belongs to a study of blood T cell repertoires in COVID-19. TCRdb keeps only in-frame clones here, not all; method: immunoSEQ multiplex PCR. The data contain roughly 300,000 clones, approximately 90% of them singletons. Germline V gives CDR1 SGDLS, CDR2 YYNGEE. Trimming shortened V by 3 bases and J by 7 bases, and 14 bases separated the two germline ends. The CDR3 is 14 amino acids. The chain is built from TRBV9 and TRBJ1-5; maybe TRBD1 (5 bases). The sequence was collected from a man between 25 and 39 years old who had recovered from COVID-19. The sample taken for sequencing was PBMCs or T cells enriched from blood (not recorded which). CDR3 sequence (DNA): TGTGCCAGCAGCGCAGACGGGGGGAGGCAGCCCCAGCATTTT. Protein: CASSADGGRQPQHF.